This T cell receptor beta chain is from a study of vaccination effects on CD4 cells after COVID-19. Whole-study context: Antigen-specific CD4+ T cells were expanded (with viral peptide pools) by the ViraFEST assay ahead of sequencing. Every well housed some 1.8 million PBMC, which grew in culture alongside around 9.8 IU/ml IL-2 and roughly 9.8 ug/ml peptides.

Trimming left V 1 base short and J 5 bases short, with 12 bases between. The germline CDR1 and CDR2 sequences are SGHRS and YFSETQ. The CDR3 sequence is 15 residues long. Sequenced by immunoSEQ multiplex PCR; TCRdb stores in-frame clones only, minus some. Of roughly 50,000 clones listed, approximately 61% were seen once; the top ten hold over 4.5%. The study's findings and limits: Among infection- and vaccine-induced clones, marked clonal contraction occurred late after vaccination.

The count of this clone is one. Its antigen is currently unknown. Isolation of CD4+ T cells took place after approximately 10 days of culture. Vaccinees lacked prior SARS-CoV-2 infection and tested negative for nucleocapsid antibodies. The TCR sequence derives from a human donor who received a COVID-19 vaccine. This sequence joins TRBV5-1 and TRBJ1-4, with D possibly matching TRBD1 (5 bases). Sequenced material: CD4+ T cells from PBMCs cultured without peptide, taken before COVID-19 vaccination. The CDR3 bases are TGCGCCAGCAGCTTGCAAGGGGCAGGGAATGAAAAACTGTTTTTT. This gives the protein CASSLQGAGNEKLFF.